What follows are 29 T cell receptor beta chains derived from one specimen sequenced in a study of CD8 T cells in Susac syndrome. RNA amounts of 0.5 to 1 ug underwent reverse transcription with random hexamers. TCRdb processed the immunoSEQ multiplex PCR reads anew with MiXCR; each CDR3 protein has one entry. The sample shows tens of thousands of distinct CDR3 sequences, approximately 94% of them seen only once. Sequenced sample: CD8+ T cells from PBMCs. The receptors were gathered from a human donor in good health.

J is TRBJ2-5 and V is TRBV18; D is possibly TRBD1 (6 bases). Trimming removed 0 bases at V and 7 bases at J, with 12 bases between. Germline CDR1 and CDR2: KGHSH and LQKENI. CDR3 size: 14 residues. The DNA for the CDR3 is TGTGCCAGCTCACCACCGGCAGGGGCGGGGACCCAGTACTTC. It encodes CASSPPAGAGTQYF.

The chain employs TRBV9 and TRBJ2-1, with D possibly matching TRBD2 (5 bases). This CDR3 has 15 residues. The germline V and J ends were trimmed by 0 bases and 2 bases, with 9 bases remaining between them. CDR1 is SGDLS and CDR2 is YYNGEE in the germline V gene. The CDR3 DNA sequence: TGTGCCAGCAGCGTAGCCGGGGAACCCTACAATGAGCAGTTCTTC. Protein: CASSVAGEPYNEQFF.

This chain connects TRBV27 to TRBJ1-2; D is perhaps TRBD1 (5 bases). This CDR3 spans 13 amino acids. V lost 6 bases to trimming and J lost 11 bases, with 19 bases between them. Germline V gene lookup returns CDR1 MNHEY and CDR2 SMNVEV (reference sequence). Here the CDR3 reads CASRPGRSRMYTF. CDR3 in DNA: TGTGCCAGCAGGCCGGGACGGTCTAGGATGTACACCTTC.

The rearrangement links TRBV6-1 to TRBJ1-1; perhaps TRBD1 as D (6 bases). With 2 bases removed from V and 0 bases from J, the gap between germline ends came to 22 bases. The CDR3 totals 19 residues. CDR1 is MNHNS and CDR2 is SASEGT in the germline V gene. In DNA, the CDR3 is TGTGCCAGCAGTGAAAAGGAACAGGGAATTTCGTACCTGAACACTGAAGCTTTCTTT. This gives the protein CASSEKEQGISYLNTEAFF.

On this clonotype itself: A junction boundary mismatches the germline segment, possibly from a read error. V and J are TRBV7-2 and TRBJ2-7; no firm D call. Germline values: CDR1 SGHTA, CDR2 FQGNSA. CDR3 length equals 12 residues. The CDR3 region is CASSLTEYGQYF. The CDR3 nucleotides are TGTGCCAGCAGCCTTACAGAGTACGGGCAGTACTTC.

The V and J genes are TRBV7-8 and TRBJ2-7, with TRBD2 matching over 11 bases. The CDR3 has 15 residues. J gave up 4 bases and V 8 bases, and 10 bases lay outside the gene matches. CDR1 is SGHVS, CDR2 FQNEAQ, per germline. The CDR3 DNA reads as TGTGCCAGCGCCCCGGCGACTAGCGGGGAGTACGAGCAGTACTTC. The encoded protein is CASAPATSGEYEQYF.

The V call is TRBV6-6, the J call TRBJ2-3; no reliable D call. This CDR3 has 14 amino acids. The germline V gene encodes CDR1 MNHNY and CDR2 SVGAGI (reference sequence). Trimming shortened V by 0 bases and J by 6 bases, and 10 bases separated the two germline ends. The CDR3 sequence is CASSYSIERDTQYF. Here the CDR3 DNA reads TGTGCCAGCAGTTACTCTATTGAGCGTGATACGCAGTATTTT.

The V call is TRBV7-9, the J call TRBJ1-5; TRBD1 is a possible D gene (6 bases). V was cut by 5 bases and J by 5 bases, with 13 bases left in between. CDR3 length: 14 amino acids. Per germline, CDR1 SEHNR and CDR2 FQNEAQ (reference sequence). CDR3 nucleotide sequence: TGTGCCAGCAGCCCCGGACAGCAGGATCAGCCCCAGCATTTT. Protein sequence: CASSPGQQDQPQHF.

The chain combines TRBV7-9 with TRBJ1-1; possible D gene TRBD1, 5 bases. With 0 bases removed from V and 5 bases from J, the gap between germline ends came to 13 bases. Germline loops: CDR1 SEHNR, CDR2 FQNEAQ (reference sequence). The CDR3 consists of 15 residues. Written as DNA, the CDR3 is TGTGCCAGCAGCTTAGCTTTCCAGGGTGTTACTGAAGCTTTCTTT. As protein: CASSLAFQGVTEAFF.

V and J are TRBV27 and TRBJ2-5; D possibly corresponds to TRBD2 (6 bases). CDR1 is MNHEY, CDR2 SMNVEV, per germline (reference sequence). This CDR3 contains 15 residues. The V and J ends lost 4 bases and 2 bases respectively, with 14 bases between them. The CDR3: CASSSPRSGQETQYF. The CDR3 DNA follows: TGTGCCAGCAGTTCGCCCAGGAGCGGGCAAGAGACCCAGTACTTC.

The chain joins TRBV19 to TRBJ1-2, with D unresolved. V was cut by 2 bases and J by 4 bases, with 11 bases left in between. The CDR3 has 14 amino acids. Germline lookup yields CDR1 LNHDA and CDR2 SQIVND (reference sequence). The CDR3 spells CASSIQERAYGYTF. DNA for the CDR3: TGTGCCAGTAGTATACAGGAGAGGGCCTATGGCTACACCTTC.

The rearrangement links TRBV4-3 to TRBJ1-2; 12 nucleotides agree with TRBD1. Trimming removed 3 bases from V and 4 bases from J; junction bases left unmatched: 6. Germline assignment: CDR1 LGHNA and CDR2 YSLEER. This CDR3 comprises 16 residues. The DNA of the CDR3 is TGCGCCAGCAGCCAGGGGACAGGGGGCATCGTCTATGGCTACACCTTC. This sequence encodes CASSQGTGGIVYGYTF.

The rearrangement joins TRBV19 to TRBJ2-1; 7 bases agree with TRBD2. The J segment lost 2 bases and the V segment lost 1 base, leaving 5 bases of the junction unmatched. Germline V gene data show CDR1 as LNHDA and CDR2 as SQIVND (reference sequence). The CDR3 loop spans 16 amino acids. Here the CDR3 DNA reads TGTGCCAGTAGTATAGGTAGCGGGCCCCCCTACAATGAGCAGTTCTTC. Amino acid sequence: CASSIGSGPPYNEQFF.

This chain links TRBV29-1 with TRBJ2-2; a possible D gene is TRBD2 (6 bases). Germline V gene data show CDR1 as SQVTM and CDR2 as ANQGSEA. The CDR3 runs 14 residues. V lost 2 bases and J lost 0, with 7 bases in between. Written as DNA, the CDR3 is TGCAGCGTTGAAACGGGGGCGAACACCGGGGAGCTGTTTTTT. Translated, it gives CSVETGANTGELFF.

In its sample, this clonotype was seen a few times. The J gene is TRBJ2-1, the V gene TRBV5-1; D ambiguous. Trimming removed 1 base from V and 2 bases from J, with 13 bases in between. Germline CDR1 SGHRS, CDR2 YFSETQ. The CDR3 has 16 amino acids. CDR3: CASSLRQTLTYNEQFF. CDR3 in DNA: TGCGCCAGCAGCTTGAGGCAGACCTTAACCTACAATGAGCAGTTCTTC.

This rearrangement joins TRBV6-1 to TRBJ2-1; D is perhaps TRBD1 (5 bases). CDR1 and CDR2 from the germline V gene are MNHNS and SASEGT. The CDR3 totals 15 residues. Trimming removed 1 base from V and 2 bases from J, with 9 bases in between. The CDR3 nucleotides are TGTGCCAGCAGTGAAGAGTGGGGCGCCTACAATGAGCAGTTCTTC. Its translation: CASSEEWGAYNEQFF.

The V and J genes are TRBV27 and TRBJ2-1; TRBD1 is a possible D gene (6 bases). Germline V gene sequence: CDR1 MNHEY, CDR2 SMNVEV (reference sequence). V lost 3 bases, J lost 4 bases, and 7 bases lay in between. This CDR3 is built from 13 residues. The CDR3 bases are TGTGCCAGCAGTTTGGACAGTTACAATGAGCAGTTCTTC. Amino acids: CASSLDSYNEQFF.

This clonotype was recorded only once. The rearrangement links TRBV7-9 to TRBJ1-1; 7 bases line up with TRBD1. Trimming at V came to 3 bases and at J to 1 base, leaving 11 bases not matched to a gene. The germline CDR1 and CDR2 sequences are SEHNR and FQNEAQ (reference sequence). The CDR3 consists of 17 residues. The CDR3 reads CASSFLGSGTANTEAFF. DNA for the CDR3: TGTGCCAGCAGCTTTTTAGGATCCGGGACAGCGAACACTGAAGCTTTCTTT.

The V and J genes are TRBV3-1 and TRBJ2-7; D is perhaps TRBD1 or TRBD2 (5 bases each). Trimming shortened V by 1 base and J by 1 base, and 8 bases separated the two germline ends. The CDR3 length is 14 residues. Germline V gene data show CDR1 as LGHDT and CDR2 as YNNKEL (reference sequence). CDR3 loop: CASSQVRGSYEQYF. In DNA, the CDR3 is TGTGCCAGCAGCCAAGTGAGGGGATCCTACGAGCAGTACTTC.

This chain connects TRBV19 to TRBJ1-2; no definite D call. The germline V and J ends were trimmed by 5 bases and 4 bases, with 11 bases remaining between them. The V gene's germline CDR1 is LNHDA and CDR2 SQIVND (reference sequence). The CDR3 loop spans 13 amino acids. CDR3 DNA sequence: TGTGCCAGTAGTCCTTCCTCCTTCTATGGCTACACCTTC. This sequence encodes CASSPSSFYGYTF. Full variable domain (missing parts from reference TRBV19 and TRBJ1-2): DGGITQSPKYLFRKEGQNVTLSCEQNLNHDAMYWYRQDPGQGLRLIYYSQIVNDFQKGDIAEGYSVSREKKESFPLTVTSAQKNPTAFYLCASSPSSFYGYTFGSGTRLTVV.

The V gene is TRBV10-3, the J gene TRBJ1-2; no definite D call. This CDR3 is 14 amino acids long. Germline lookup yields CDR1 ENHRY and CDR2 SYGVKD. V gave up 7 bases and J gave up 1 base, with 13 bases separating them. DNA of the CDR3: TGTGCCATCAATTCTGCAAACCTTAACTATGGCTACACCTTC. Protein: CAINSANLNYGYTF.

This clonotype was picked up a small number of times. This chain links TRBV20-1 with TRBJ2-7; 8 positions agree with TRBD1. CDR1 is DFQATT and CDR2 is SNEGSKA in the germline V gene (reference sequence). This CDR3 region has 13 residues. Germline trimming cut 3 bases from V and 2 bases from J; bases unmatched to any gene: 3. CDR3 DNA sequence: TGCAGTGCTAGGACAGGGGCTGCCTACGAGCAGTACTTC. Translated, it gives CSARTGAAYEQYF.

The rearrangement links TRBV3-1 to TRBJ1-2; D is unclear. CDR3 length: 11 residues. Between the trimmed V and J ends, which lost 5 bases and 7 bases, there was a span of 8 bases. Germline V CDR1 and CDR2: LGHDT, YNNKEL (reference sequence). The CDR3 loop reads CASSSPGGYTF. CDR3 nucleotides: TGTGCCAGCAGCTCCCCTGGTGGCTACACCTTC.

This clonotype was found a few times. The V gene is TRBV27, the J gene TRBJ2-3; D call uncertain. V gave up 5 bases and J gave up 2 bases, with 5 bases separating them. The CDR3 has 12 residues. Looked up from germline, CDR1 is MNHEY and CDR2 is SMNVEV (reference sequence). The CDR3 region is CASSPSTDTQYF. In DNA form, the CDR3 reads TGTGCCAGCAGTCCCTCCACAGATACGCAGTATTTT.

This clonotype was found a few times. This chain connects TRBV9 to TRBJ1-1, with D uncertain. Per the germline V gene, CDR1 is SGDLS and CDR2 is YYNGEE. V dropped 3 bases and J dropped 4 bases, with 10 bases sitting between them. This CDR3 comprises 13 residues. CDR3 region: CASSALQFTEAFF. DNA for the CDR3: TGTGCCAGCAGCGCATTACAGTTCACTGAAGCTTTCTTT. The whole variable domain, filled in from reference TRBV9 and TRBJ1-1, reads DSGVTQTPKHLITATGQRVTLRCSPRSGDLSVYWYQQSLDQGLQFLIQYYNGEERAKGNILERFSAQQFPDLHSELNLSSLELGDSALYFCASSALQFTEAFFGQGTRLTVV.

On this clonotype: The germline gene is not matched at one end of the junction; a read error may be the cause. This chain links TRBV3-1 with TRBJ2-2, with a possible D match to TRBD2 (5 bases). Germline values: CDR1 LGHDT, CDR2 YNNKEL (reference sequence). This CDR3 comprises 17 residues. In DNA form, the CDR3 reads TGTGCCAGCAGCCAAGATTTGGTAGGCGGTAACACCGGGGAGCTGTCTTTT. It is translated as CASSQDLVGGNTGELSF.

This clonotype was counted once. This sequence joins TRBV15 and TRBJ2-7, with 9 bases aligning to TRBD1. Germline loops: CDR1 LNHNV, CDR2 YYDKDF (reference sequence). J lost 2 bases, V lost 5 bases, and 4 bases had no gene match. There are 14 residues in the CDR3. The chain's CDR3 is CATSARDRAYEQYF. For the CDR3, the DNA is TGTGCCACCAGCGCCCGGGACAGGGCCTACGAGCAGTACTTC.

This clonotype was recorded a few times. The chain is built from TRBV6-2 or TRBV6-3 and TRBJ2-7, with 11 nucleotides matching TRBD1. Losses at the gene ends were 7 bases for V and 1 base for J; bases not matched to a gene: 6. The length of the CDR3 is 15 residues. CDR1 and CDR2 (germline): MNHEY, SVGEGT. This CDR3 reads CASTLDRGLSYEQYF. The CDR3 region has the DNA TGTGCCAGCACTCTGGACAGGGGGCTGTCCTACGAGCAGTACTTC.

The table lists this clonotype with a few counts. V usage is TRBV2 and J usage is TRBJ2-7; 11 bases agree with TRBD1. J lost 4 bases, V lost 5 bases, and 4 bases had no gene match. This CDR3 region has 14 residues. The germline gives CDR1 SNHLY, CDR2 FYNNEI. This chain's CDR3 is CASSPGTGGYEQYF. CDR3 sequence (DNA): TGTGCCAGCAGTCCCGGGACAGGGGGTTACGAGCAGTACTTC.